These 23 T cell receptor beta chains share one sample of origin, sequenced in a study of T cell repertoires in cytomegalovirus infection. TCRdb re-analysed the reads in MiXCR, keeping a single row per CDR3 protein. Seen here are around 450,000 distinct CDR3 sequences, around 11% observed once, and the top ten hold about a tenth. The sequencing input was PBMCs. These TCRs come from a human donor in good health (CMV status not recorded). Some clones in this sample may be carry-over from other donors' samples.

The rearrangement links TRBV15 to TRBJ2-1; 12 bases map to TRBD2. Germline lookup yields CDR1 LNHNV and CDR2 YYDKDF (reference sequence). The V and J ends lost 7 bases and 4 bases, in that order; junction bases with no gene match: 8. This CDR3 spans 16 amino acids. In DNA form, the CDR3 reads TGTGCCACCATCCCCAACGGACTAGCGGGATACAATGAGCAGTTCTTC. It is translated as CATIPNGLAGYNEQFF. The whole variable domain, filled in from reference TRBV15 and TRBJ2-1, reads DAMVIQNPRYQVTQFGKPVTLSCSQTLNHNVMYWYQQKSSQAPKLLFHYYDKDFNNEADTPDNFQSRRPNTSFCFLDIRSPGLGDTAMYLCATIPNGLAGYNEQFFGPGTRLTVL.

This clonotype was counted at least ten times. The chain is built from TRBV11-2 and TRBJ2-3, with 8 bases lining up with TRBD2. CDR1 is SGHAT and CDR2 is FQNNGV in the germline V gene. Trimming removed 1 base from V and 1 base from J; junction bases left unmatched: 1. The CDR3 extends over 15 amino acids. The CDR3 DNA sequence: TGTGCCAGCAGCTTAGTGCGGGGGGGCACAGATACGCAGTATTTT. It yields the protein CASSLVRGGTDTQYF.

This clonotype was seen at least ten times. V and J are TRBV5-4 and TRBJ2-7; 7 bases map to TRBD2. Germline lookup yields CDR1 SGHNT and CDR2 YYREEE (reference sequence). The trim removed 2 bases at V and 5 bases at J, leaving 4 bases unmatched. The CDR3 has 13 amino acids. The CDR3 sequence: CASSLGAGDEQYF. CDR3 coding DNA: TGTGCCAGCAGCTTAGGGGCGGGAGACGAGCAGTACTTC.

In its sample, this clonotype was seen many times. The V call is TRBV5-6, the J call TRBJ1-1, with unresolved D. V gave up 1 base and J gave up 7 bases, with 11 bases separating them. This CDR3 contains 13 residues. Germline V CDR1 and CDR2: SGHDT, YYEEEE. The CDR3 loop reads CASSLSSAGEAFF. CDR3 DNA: TGTGCCAGCAGCTTGTCATCGGCAGGTGAAGCTTTCTTT. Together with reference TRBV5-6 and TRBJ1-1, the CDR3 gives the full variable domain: DAGVTQSPTHLIKTRGQQVTLRCSPKSGHDTVSWYQQALGQGPQFIFQYYEEEERQRGNFPDRFSGHQFPNYSSELNVNALLLGDSALYLCASSLSSAGEAFFGQGTRLTVV.

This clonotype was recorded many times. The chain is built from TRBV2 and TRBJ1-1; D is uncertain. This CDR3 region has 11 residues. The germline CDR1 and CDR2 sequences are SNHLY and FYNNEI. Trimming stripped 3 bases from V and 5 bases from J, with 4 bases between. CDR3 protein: CASSEVTEAFF. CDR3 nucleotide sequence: TGTGCCAGCAGTGAGGTGACTGAAGCTTTCTTT. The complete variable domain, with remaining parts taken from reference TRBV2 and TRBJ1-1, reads EPEVTQTPSHQVTQMGQEVILRCVPISNHLYFYWYRQILGQKVEFLVSFYNNEISEKSEIFDDQFSVERPDGSNFTLKIRSTKLEDSAMYFCASSEVTEAFFGQGTRLTVV.

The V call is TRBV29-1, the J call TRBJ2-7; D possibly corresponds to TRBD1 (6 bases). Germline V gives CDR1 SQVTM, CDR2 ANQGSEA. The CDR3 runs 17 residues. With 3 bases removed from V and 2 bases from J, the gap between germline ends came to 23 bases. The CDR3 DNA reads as TGCAGCGTTGAGGAATTTCAGGGGCCCGATGAAACCTACGAGCAGTACTTC. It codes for CSVEEFQGPDETYEQYF.

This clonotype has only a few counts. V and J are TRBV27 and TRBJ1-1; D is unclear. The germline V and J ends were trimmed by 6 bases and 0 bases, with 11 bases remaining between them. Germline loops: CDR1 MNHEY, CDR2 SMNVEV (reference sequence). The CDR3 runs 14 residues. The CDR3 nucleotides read TGTGCCAGCAGGGGAGGCCTCATGAACACTGAAGCTTTCTTT. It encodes CASRGGLMNTEAFF.

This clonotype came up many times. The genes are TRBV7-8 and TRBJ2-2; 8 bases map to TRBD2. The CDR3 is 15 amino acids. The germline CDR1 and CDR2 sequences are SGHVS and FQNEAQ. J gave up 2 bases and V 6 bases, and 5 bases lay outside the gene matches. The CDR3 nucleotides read TGTGCCAGCAGGATTAGCGGGGCTAACACCGGGGAGCTGTTTTTT. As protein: CASRISGANTGELFF. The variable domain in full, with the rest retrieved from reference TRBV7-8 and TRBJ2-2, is GAGVSQSPRYKVAKRGQDVALRCDPISGHVSLFWYQQALGQGPEFLTYFQNEAQLDKSGLPSDRFFAERPEGSVSTLKIQRTQQEDSAVYLCASRISGANTGELFFGEGSRLTVL.

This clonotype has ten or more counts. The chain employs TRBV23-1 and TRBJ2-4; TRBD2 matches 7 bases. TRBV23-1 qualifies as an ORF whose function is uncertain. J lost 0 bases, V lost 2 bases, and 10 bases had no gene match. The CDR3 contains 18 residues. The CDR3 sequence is CASSQSAGDVLAKNIQYF. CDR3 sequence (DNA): TGCGCCAGCAGTCAAAGCGCGGGGGACGTTCTAGCCAAAAACATTCAGTACTTC.

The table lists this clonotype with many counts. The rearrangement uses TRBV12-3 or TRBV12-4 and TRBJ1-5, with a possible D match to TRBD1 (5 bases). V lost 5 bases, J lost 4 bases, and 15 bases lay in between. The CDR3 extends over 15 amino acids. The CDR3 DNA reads TGTGCCAGCAGTCCGTATCAGGGAAGTAATCAGCCCCAGCATTTT. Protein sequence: CASSPYQGSNQPQHF.

The CDR3 DNA sequence: TGTGCCTGGACAGGGCAAGAGACCCAGTACTTC. This codes for CAWTGQETQYF. The chain has TRBV7-9 and TRBJ2-5, with 8 bases lining up with TRBD1. The V gene's germline CDR1 is SEHNR and CDR2 FQNEAQ (reference sequence). This CDR3 contains 11 residues. V trimming: 11 bases; J trimming: 2 bases; junction bases outside the gene matches: 1. The full variable domain, its missing parts supplied by reference TRBV7-9 and TRBJ2-5, is DTGVSQNPRHKITKRGQNVTFRCDPISEHNRLYWYRQTLGQGPEFLTYFQNEAQLEKSRLLSDRFSAERPKGSFSTLEIQRTEQGDSAMYLCAWTGQETQYFGPGTRLLVL.

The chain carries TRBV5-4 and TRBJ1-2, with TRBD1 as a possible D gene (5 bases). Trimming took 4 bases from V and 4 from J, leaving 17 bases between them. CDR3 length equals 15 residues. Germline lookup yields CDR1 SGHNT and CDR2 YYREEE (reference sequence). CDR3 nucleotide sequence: TGTGCCAGCAGCCTATCGGACACGAGAGCCTATGGCTACACCTTC. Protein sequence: CASSLSDTRAYGYTF.

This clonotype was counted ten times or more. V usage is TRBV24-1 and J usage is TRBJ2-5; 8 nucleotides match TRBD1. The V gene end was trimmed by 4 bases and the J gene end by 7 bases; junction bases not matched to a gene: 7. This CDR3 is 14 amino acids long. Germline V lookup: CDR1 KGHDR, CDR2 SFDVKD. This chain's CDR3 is CATSDRTGRATQYF. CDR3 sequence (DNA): TGTGCCACCAGTGACCGGACAGGGCGAGCGACCCAGTACTTC.

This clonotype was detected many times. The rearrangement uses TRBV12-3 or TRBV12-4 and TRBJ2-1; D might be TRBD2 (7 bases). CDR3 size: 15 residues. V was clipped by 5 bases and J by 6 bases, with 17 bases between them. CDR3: CASSEGGVGINEQFF. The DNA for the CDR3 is TGTGCCAGCAGTGAGGGGGGGGTGGGAATCAATGAGCAGTTCTTC.

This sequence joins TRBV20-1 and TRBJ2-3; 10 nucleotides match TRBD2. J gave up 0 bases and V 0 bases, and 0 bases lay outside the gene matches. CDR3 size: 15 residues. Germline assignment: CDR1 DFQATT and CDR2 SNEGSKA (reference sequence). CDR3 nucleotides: TGCAGTGCTAGAGATAGCGGGGGGAGCACAGATACGCAGTATTTT. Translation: CSARDSGGSTDTQYF.

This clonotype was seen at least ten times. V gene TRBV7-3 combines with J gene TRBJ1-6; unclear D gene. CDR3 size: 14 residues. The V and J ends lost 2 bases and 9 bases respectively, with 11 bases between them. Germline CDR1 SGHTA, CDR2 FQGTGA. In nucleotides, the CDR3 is TGTGCCAGCAGCTTAGAGAGATCGTTTTCACCCCTCCACTTT. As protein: CASSLERSFSPLHF.

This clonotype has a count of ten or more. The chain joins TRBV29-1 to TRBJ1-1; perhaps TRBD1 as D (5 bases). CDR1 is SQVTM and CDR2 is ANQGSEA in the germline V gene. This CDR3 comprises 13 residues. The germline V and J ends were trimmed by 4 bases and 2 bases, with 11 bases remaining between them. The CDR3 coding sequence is TGCAGCGTTGGGGGGGGTAGAAACACTGAAGCTTTCTTT. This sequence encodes CSVGGGRNTEAFF.

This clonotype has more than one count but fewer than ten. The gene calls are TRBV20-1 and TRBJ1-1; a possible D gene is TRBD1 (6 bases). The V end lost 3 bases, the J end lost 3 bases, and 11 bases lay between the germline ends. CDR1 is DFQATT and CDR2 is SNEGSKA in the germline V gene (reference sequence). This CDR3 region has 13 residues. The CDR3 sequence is CSAREGGDTEAFF. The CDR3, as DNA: TGCAGTGCTAGGGAAGGGGGTGACACTGAAGCTTTCTTT.

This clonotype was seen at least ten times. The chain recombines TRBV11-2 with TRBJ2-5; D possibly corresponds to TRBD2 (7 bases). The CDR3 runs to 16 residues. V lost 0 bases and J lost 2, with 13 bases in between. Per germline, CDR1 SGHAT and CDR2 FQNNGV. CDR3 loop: CASSLEGGGPQETQYF. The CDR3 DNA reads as TGTGCCAGCAGCTTAGAAGGGGGGGGCCCACAAGAGACCCAGTACTTC.

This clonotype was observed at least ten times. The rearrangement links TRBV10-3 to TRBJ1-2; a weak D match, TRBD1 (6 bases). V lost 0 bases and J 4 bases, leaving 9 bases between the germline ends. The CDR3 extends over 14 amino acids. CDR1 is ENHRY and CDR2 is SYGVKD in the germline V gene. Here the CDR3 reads CAISESSTGYGYTF. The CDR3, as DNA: TGTGCCATCAGTGAGTCGTCGACAGGCTATGGCTACACCTTC.

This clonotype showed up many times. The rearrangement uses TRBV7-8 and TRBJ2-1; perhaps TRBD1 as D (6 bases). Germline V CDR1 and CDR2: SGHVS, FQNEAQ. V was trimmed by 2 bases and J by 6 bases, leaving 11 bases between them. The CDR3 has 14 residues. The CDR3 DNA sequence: TGTGCCAGCAGCTTACCGGGACACCGCAATGAGCAGTTCTTC. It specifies CASSLPGHRNEQFF. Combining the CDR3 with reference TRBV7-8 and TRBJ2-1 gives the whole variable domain GAGVSQSPRYKVAKRGQDVALRCDPISGHVSLFWYQQALGQGPEFLTYFQNEAQLDKSGLPSDRFFAERPEGSVSTLKIQRTQQEDSAVYLCASSLPGHRNEQFFGPGTRLTVL.

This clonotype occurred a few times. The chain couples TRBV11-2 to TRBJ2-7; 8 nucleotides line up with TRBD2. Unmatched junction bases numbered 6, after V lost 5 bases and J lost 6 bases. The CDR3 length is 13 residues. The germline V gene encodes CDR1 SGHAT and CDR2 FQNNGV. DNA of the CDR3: TGTGCCAGCAGCCCCAGGACTAGCTGCGAGCAGTACTTC. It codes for CASSPRTSCEQYF. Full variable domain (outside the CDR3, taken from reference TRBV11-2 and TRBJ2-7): EAGVAQSPRYKIIEKRQSVAFWCNPISGHATLYWYQQILGQGPKLLIQFQNNGVVDDSQLPKDRFSAERLKGVDSTLKIQPAKLEDSAVYLCASSPRTSCEQYFGPGTRLTVT.

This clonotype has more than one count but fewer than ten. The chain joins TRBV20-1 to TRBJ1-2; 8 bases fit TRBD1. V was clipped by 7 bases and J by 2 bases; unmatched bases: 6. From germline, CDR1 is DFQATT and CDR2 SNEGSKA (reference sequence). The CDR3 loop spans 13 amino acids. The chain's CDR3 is CSVPDRENYGYTF. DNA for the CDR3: TGCAGTGTTCCGGACAGGGAGAACTATGGCTACACCTTC.